These 4 T cell receptor beta chains originate from one sample sequenced in a study of beta chain features in type 1 diabetes. The authors reverse transcribed all of the isolated RNA, so sequencing captured expressed TCRB transcripts. Only in-frame clones appear in the TCRdb table, and some are missing; sequencing was by immunoSEQ multiplex PCR. The data contain roughly 230,000 clones, over 8.5% of them singletons. Sequenced sample: naive CD4+ T cells from blood. Source of these receptors: a woman in her late teens or twenties in good health.

The chain uses TRBV5-4 and TRBJ2-7; TRBD2 matches at 9 bases. CDR1 is SGHNT and CDR2 is YYREEE in the germline V gene (reference sequence). This CDR3 contains 16 residues. Trimming cost V 4 bases and J 2 bases; bases outside gene matches: 10. Here the CDR3 reads CASSQSSGSGPYEQYF. The CDR3 nucleotides are TGTGCCAGCAGCCAGAGTAGCGGGAGTGGGCCCTACGAGCAGTACTTC.

V is TRBV9 and J is TRBJ1-1, with D tentatively TRBD1 (6 bases). Trimming cost V 6 bases and J 1 base, with 13 bases left between them. The CDR3 extends over 14 amino acids. Germline V gives CDR1 SGDLS, CDR2 YYNGEE. The CDR3 sequence: CASTRGGENTEAFF. CDR3 nucleotides: TGTGCCAGCACCAGGGGAGGGGAGAACACTGAAGCTTTCTTT.

V and J are TRBV15 and TRBJ2-3; 11 nucleotides line up with TRBD2. Germline-derived CDR1 and CDR2 are LNHNV and YYDKDF (reference sequence). The CDR3 extends over 15 amino acids. The V segment lost 8 bases and the J segment 4 bases; nucleotides outside the gene matches: 8. The CDR3 spells CATHVAGGNADTQYF. The CDR3 DNA reads as TGTGCCACCCATGTAGCGGGGGGGAACGCAGATACGCAGTATTTT.

The V call is TRBV5-1, the J call TRBJ2-1; 10 bases line up with TRBD2. With V trimmed by 2 bases and J by 0 bases, 2 bases remained unmatched. This CDR3 is 16 amino acids long. Germline CDR1 is SGHRS and CDR2 is YFSETQ. The CDR3 nucleotides are TGCGCCAGCAGCTTAGCTAGCGGGAGCTCCTACAATGAGCAGTTCTTC. Protein sequence: CASSLASGSSYNEQFF. Filled out from reference TRBV5-1 and TRBJ2-1, the complete variable domain reads KAGVTQTPRYLIKTRGQQVTLSCSPISGHRSVSWYQQTPGQGLQFLFEYFSETQRNKGNFPGRFSGRQFSNSRSEMNVSTLELGDSALYLCASSLASGSSYNEQFFGPGTRLTVL.